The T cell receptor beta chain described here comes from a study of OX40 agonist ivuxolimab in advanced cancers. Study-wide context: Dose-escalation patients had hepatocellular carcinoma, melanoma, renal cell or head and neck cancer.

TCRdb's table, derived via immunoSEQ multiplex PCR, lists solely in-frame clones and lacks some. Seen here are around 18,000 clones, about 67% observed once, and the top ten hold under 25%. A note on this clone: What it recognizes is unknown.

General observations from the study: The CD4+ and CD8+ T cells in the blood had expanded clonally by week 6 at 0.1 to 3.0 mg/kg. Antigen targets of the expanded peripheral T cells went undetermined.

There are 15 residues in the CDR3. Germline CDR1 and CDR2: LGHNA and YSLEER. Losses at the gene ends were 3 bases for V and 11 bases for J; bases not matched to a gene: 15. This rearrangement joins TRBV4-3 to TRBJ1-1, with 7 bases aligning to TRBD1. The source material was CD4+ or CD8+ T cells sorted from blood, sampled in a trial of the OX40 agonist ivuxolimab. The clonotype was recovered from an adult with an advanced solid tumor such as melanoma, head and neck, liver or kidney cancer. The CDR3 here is CASSQGRGPTGEAFF. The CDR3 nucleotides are TGCGCCAGCAGCCAGGGGAGAGGGCCTACAGGGGAGGCTTTCTTT.